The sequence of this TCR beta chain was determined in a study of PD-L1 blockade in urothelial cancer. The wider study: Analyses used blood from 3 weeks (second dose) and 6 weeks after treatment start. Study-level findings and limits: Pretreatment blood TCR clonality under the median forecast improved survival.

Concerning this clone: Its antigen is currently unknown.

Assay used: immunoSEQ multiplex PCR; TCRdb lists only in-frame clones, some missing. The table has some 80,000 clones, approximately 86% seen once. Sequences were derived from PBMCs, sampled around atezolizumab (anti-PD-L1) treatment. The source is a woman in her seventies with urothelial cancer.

CDR3 DNA: TGTGCCAGCAGTGAGGTCCGGGAGCAGTTCTTC. The encoded protein is CASSEVREQFF. This rearrangement joins TRBV6-1 to TRBJ2-1; D remains unclear. This CDR3 region has 11 residues. V lost 3 bases, J lost 10 bases, and 7 bases lay in between. Germline lookup yields CDR1 MNHNS and CDR2 SASEGT.